The next 27 T cell receptor beta chains were all read from a single sample in a study of pediatric ulcerative colitis. Profiling relied on immunoSEQ multiplex PCR, and the TCRdb table lists in-frame clones only, not all of them. Found here are about 64,000 clones, 77% of them singletons; the top ten hold under 6.5%. The sample taken for sequencing was blood. The origin of the receptors is a boy younger than 18 with moderate ulcerative colitis.

The V gene is TRBV4-1, the J gene TRBJ1-4; 7 bases line up with TRBD1. V was clipped by 6 bases and J by 7 bases; unmatched bases: 11. The CDR3 is made up of 15 amino acids. Germline CDR1 reads MGHRA; CDR2 reads YSYEKL. This CDR3 reads CASRSNRGESEKLFF. The CDR3 DNA reads as TGCGCCAGCAGATCCAACAGGGGAGAGAGTGAAAAACTGTTTTTT.

This sequence joins TRBV7-3 and TRBJ2-5; D tentatively fits TRBD1 or TRBD2 (7 bases each). The V end was cut by 2 bases, the J end by 5 bases, with 15 bases between. The CDR3 totals 15 residues. Germline V gene sequence: CDR1 SGHTA, CDR2 FQGTGA. This chain's CDR3 is CASSLQGGRPETQYF. CDR3 DNA: TGTGCCAGCAGCTTACAGGGGGGGCGGCCGGAGACCCAGTACTTC.

This chain connects TRBV12-5 to TRBJ2-3; maybe TRBD2 (5 bases). Germline V gene data show CDR1 as LGHNT and CDR2 as FRNRAP. There are 16 residues in the CDR3. V lost 0 bases, J lost 0 bases, and 10 bases lay in between. The CDR3 region is CASGLVLDISTDTQYF. The CDR3 nucleotides read TGTGCTAGTGGTTTGGTACTAGACATAAGCACAGATACGCAGTATTTT.

A few counts support this clone. The V gene is TRBV5-6, the J gene TRBJ1-6, with D maybe TRBD1 (5 bases). The V end was cut by 1 base, the J end by 10 bases, with 12 bases between. The CDR3 consists of 14 residues. Germline V gene sequence: CDR1 SGHDT, CDR2 YYEEEE. The CDR3 sequence: CASSLRGVSSPLHF. Here the CDR3 DNA reads TGTGCCAGCAGCTTGCGAGGGGTAAGCTCACCCCTCCACTTT.

The chain combines TRBV19 with TRBJ1-1, with a weak D call TRBD1 (5 bases). The CDR3 runs to 16 residues. Germline V gene lookup returns CDR1 LNHDA and CDR2 SQIVND (reference sequence). V gave up 3 bases and J gave up 0 bases, with 14 bases separating them. CDR3 in amino acids: CASSIPWGTMNTEAFF. The CDR3 DNA sequence: TGTGCCAGTAGTATCCCCTGGGGCACAATGAACACTGAAGCTTTCTTT.

V usage is TRBV5-4 and J usage is TRBJ2-3, with D possibly being TRBD2 (5 bases). Germline CDR1 is SGHNT and CDR2 is YYREEE (reference sequence). CDR3 length: 14 amino acids. The V end lost 1 base, the J end lost 5 bases, and 11 bases lay between the germline ends. CDR3 in DNA: TGTGCCAGCAGCTTGCGAACTAGTAAAGATACGCAGTATTTT. Protein product: CASSLRTSKDTQYF.

The chain couples TRBV5-4 to TRBJ2-1, with D uncertain. This CDR3 contains 12 residues. V was clipped by 4 bases and J by 8 bases, with 10 bases between them. Germline loops: CDR1 SGHNT, CDR2 YYREEE (reference sequence). CDR3 in amino acids: CASSRAGDEQFF. The CDR3, as DNA: TGTGCCAGCAGCCGTGCTGGGGATGAGCAGTTCTTC.

V usage is TRBV6-4 and J usage is TRBJ2-6; perhaps TRBD2 as D (5 bases). Trimming removed 7 bases at V and 1 base at J, with 14 bases between. The CDR3 is made up of 16 amino acids. Germline assignment: CDR1 MRHNA and CDR2 SNTAGT. CDR3 region: CASTPGSGSGANVLTF. CDR3 sequence (DNA): TGTGCCAGCACTCCTGGGAGTGGTTCTGGGGCCAACGTCCTGACTTTC.

The chain combines TRBV10-3 with TRBJ2-7, with 7 bases aligning to TRBD1. The CDR3 length is 14 residues. Trimming cost V 0 bases and J 1 base; bases outside gene matches: 0. CDR1 ENHRY and CDR2 SYGVKD come from the germline V gene. The CDR3 DNA reads as TGTGCCATCAGTGAGTCGGGACAGTCCTACGAGCAGTACTTC. Translation: CAISESGQSYEQYF.

J is TRBJ1-1 and V is TRBV5-4; 9 bases align to TRBD1. The V gene's germline CDR1 is SGHNT and CDR2 YYREEE (reference sequence). J gave up 0 bases and V 3 bases, and 3 bases lay outside the gene matches. CDR3 length: 15 amino acids. The CDR3 nucleotides read TGTGCCAGCAGCTCCGGACAGGGGATGAACACTGAAGCTTTCTTT. It is translated as CASSSGQGMNTEAFF.

This clone was seen only once. The chain couples TRBV7-9 to TRBJ2-6, with a weak D call TRBD1 (6 bases). The CDR3 sequence is 18 residues long. Germline lookup yields CDR1 SEHNR and CDR2 FQNEAQ (reference sequence). V was cut by 2 bases and J by 0 bases, with 14 bases left in between. Written as DNA, the CDR3 is TGTGCCAGCAGCTTAAGAGGACAGTTAATCTCTGGGGCCAACGTCCTGACTTTC. This translates into CASSLRGQLISGANVLTF.

The J gene is TRBJ2-1, the V gene TRBV6-4, with 8 bases matching TRBD2. Germline V CDR1 and CDR2: MRHNA, SNTAGT. The trim removed 6 bases at V and 10 bases at J, leaving 5 bases unmatched. CDR3 length: 12 residues. CDR3 sequence reads: CASSASGGEQFF. The CDR3 nucleotides are TGTGCCAGCAGCGCGAGCGGGGGCGAGCAGTTCTTC.

The V and J genes are TRBV7-3 and TRBJ2-2; TRBD2 matches 7 bases. This CDR3 contains 18 residues. The ends lost 0 bases at V and 1 base at J; junction bases unmatched: 8. Germline CDR1 is SGHTA and CDR2 is FQGTGA. CDR3 in amino acids: CASSLTASGGGNTGELFF. CDR3 in DNA: TGTGCCAGCAGCTTAACCGCTAGTGGCGGGGGGAACACCGGGGAGCTGTTTTTT.

This clone was counted a few times. This chain uses TRBV5-5 with TRBJ1-6, with D possibly being TRBD1 (6 bases). Germline lookup yields CDR1 SGHKS and CDR2 YYEKEE (reference sequence). V lost 1 base and J lost 5, with 19 bases in between. This CDR3 region has 18 residues. Here the CDR3 reads CASSLYWTDIIDNSPLHF. Here the CDR3 DNA reads TGTGCCAGCAGCTTGTACTGGACAGACATCATAGATAATTCACCCCTCCACTTT.

The V gene is TRBV7-2, the J gene TRBJ1-2, with no clear D. The CDR3 contains 14 residues. The V gene lost 4 bases and the J gene lost 4 bases, with 13 bases spanning the gap. CDR1 is SGHTA, CDR2 FQGNSA, per germline. CDR3 DNA: TGTGCCAGCAGCTCACAATTCGGGTCCTATGGCTACACCTTC. It encodes CASSSQFGSYGYTF.

This chain joins TRBV18 and TRBJ2-7, with D uncertain. Germline loops: CDR1 KGHSH, CDR2 LQKENI. CDR3 size: 12 residues. Trimming took off 2 bases at V and 3 bases at J, with 5 bases between the two ends. The CDR3 DNA reads TGTGCCAGCTCACCAAAGAGCTACGAGCAGTACTTC. The encoded protein is CASSPKSYEQYF. Filled out from reference TRBV18 and TRBJ2-7, the complete variable domain reads NAGVMQNPRHLVRRRGQEARLRCSPMKGHSHVYWYRQLPEEGLKFMVYLQKENIIDESGMPKERFSAEFPKEGPSILRIQQVVRGDSAAYFCASSPKSYEQYFGPGTRLTVT.

DNA for the CDR3: TGTGCCAGCAGCTCCGAACAGGGCTTGGCTGGGGCCAACGTCCTGACTTTC. Protein: CASSSEQGLAGANVLTF. The chain combines TRBV5-6 with TRBJ2-6, with D perhaps matching TRBD1 (6 bases). Germline V CDR1 and CDR2: SGHDT, YYEEEE. V was trimmed by 3 bases and J by 2 bases, leaving 15 bases between them. This CDR3 has 17 amino acids.

V gene TRBV7-9 combines with J gene TRBJ1-1, with unresolved D. The CDR3 runs 13 residues. Germline V gene data show CDR1 as SEHNR and CDR2 as FQNEAQ (reference sequence). With 3 bases removed from V and 4 bases from J, the gap between germline ends came to 9 bases. The DNA for the CDR3 is TGTGCCAGCAGCTTTGGGGAGGGCACTGAAGCTTTCTTT. It translates to CASSFGEGTEAFF.

The chain combines TRBV7-9 with TRBJ2-1; the D is unclear. CDR3 length equals 15 residues. Trimming pared 5 bases from V and 3 bases from J, leaving 14 bases between. Germline assignment: CDR1 SEHNR and CDR2 FQNEAQ (reference sequence). The DNA of the CDR3 is TGTGCCAGCAGCCCATTTACTCCGAGCTACAATGAGCAGTTCTTC. This gives the protein CASSPFTPSYNEQFF.

The chain joins TRBV10-2 to TRBJ1-1; possibly TRBD1 for D (5 bases). V shed 2 bases and J shed 0 bases, with 10 bases lying between them. Germline V lookup: CDR1 WSHSY, CDR2 SAAADI. The length of the CDR3 is 15 residues. The CDR3 DNA reads TGCGCCAGCAGTGAGAACGGGGGGGTGAACACTGAAGCTTTCTTT. Protein product: CASSENGGVNTEAFF.

This rearrangement joins TRBV30 to TRBJ2-7; D is perhaps TRBD1 (7 bases). The germline V gene encodes CDR1 GTSNPN and CDR2 SVGIG (reference sequence). The CDR3 runs to 17 residues. V gave up 2 bases and J gave up 9 bases, with 29 bases separating them. The CDR3 protein is CAWSWYNPGQKTGGQYF. For the CDR3, the DNA is TGTGCCTGGAGTTGGTACAATCCGGGACAGAAGACCGGGGGGCAGTACTTC. The full variable domain, with the rest looked up from reference TRBV30 and TRBJ2-7, is SQTIHQWPATLVQPVGSPLSLECTVEGTSNPNLYWYRQAAGRGLQLLFYSVGIGQISSEVPQNLSASRPQDRQFILSSKKLLLSDSGFYLCAWSWYNPGQKTGGQYFGPGTRLTVT.

This clone turned up a few times. The genes are TRBV4-2 and TRBJ2-5; D unclear. CDR3 length: 14 residues. Trimming shortened V by 4 bases and J by 5 bases, and 14 bases separated the two germline ends. The germline CDR1 and CDR2 sequences are LGHNA and YNFKEQ. The CDR3 DNA sequence: TGTGCCAGCAGCCCGCTGATCCTGGGGGAGACCCAGTACTTC. It encodes CASSPLILGETQYF.

This chain uses TRBV7-2 with TRBJ2-5; a possible D gene is TRBD1 (6 bases). From germline, CDR1 is SGHTA and CDR2 FQGNSA. V was pared by 5 bases and J by 2 bases, with 9 bases between. There are 13 residues in the CDR3. The CDR3 nucleotides are TGTGCCAGCAGCCCCGGGACACAAGAGACCCAGTACTTC. As protein: CASSPGTQETQYF.

The rearrangement links TRBV4-2 to TRBJ1-2; D not resolved. The germline CDR1 and CDR2 sequences are LGHNA and YNFKEQ. Trimming left V 0 bases short and J 2 bases short, with 7 bases between. This CDR3 is 14 amino acids long. This CDR3 reads CASSQDLENYGYTF. In nucleotides, the CDR3 is TGTGCCAGCAGCCAAGATCTCGAAAACTATGGCTACACCTTC.

This rearrangement joins TRBV30 to TRBJ1-2; a weak D match, TRBD1 (5 bases). This CDR3 contains 14 residues. Trimming took off 5 bases at V and 7 bases at J, with 20 bases between the two ends. Per germline, CDR1 GTSNPN and CDR2 SVGIG (reference sequence). DNA for the CDR3: TGTGCCTGGGCCGGACACTTTTTAGGTGCTGGCTACACCTTC. The encoded protein is CAWAGHFLGAGYTF.

The chain uses TRBV7-2 and TRBJ1-4; possibly TRBD1 for D (5 bases). The CDR3 covers 18 residues. The V gene lost 1 base and the J gene lost 1 base, with 16 bases spanning the gap. The germline V gene encodes CDR1 SGHTA and CDR2 FQGNSA. CDR3 bases: TGTGCCAGCAGCTTAGTGGGAGGGGTGGACGGAACTAATGAAAAACTGTTTTTT. It translates to CASSLVGGVDGTNEKLFF.

The chain joins TRBV6-5 to TRBJ2-5; D not resolved. Germline lookup yields CDR1 MNHEY and CDR2 SVGAGI. With 2 bases removed from V and 5 bases from J, the gap between germline ends came to 12 bases. The CDR3 has 14 residues. The CDR3 sequence: CASSYTAGEETQYF. The CDR3 DNA follows: TGTGCCAGCAGTTACACGGCAGGCGAGGAGACCCAGTACTTC.